This is a list of T cell receptor beta chains from one sample in a study of cytomegalovirus exposure and HLA in healthy donors. Data came from immunoSEQ multiplex PCR; TCRdb stores just in-frame clones and leaves some out. The sample records about 120,000 clones, approximately 72% being singletons. What was sequenced was PBMCs. The receptors originated from a young man in good health and CMV-seronegative. CDR3s include the opening cysteine and the closing phenylalanine or tryptophan. Fields, in order: CDR3 DNA, CDR3 protein, J gene, V gene, clone size, D gene. The D gene is left open where the match is weak. Only some rows state a clone size, as once, few, many or a class for expanded clones.

DNA: TGTGCCAGCAGTGACGGGACTAGCTCCACAGATACGCAGTATTTT; CDR3: CASSDGTSSTDTQYF; J: TRBJ2-3; V: TRBV6-4; size: .; D: TRBD2
DNA: TGTGCCAGCAGCGCCATTGACAAATCACCCCTCCACTTT; CDR3: CASSAIDKSPLHF; J: TRBJ1-6; V: TRBV7-2; size: .; D: .
DNA: TGTGCCAGCAGCTACTCACCCGGGACTAGCTTTTACAATGAGCAGTTCTTC; CDR3: CASSYSPGTSFYNEQFF; J: TRBJ2-1; V: TRBV5-4; size: .; D: TRBD2
DNA: TGTGCCAGCAGCCAATTTATAGTCCCAAACTATGGCTACACCTTC; CDR3: CASSQFIVPNYGYTF; J: TRBJ1-2; V: TRBV4-2; size: .; D: .
DNA: TGTGCCAGCGTAGACATCCCGGGAGGGCAGTTCTTC; CDR3: CASVDIPGGQFF; J: TRBJ2-1; V: TRBV6-6; size: .; D: TRBD2
DNA: TGTGCCAGCAGCTTGGCGGGACAGGGCAGCTACGAGCAGTACTTC; CDR3: CASSLAGQGSYEQYF; J: TRBJ2-7; V: TRBV5-4; size: .; D: TRBD1
DNA: TGTGCCAGTGGGTGGGGGCGGGCCCAGCATTTT; CDR3: CASGWGRAQHF; J: TRBJ1-5; V: TRBV28; size: .; D: .
DNA: TGTGCCAGCAGTCCCCCCGGGTCGGGACAGCCCCAGCATTTT; CDR3: CASSPPGSGQPQHF; J: TRBJ1-5; V: TRBV6-5; size: .; D: .
DNA: TGCAGTGCTTTACGGAGCAATGAGCAGTTCTTC; CDR3: CSALRSNEQFF; J: TRBJ2-1; V: TRBV20-1; size: .; D: .
DNA: TGTGCCAGCAGAATGTCTGGGCGGGAGAACTACGAGCAGTACTTC; CDR3: CASRMSGRENYEQYF; J: TRBJ2-7; V: TRBV27; size: .; D: TRBD2
DNA: TGTGCCAGCAGCGTAGGGCTGAGCGCCTACGAGCAGTACTTC; CDR3: CASSVGLSAYEQYF; J: TRBJ2-7; V: TRBV9; size: few; D: .
DNA: TGTGCCAGCGCGACAGGGATTTGGACTGAAGATTTCTTT; CDR3: CASATGIWTEDFF; J: TRBJ1-1; V: TRBV27; size: .; D: TRBD1
DNA: TGCGCCAGCAGCCGGGACAGCCACACCGGGGAGCTGTTTTTT; CDR3: CASSRDSHTGELFF; J: TRBJ2-2; V: TRBV5-1; size: .; D: TRBD1
DNA: TGTGCCTGGAGGCGAAAAAACACTGAAGCTTTCTTT; CDR3: CAWRRKNTEAFF; J: TRBJ1-1; V: TRBV30; size: .; D: .
DNA: TGTGCCACCCAGGGACAGGGGGGGAATCGAGAAAAACTGTTTTTT; CDR3: CATQGQGGNREKLFF; J: TRBJ1-4; V: TRBV15; size: few; D: TRBD1
DNA: TGTGCCAGCAGCCAAAACAGGGATGGGGCCAACGTCCTGACTTTC; CDR3: CASSQNRDGANVLTF; J: TRBJ2-6; V: TRBV28; size: .; D: .
DNA: TGTGCCAGTAACCTCGGGACAGGGGTGAACACCGGGGAGCTGTTTTTT; CDR3: CASNLGTGVNTGELFF; J: TRBJ2-2; V: TRBV19; size: few; D: TRBD1
DNA: TGTGCCAGCAGCTTAGGAAGGGCAGGGGTCGGGGAAAAACTGTTTTTT; CDR3: CASSLGRAGVGEKLFF; J: TRBJ1-4; V: TRBV7-7; size: .; D: .
DNA: TGTGCCAGCAGCTTAGCGATAATAGCGGGAGGGGGTGAGCAGTTCTTC; CDR3: CASSLAIIAGGGEQFF; J: TRBJ2-1; V: TRBV7-2; size: .; D: TRBD2
DNA: TGTGCCAGCAGGACCGGGACAGTGGACATTCAGTACTTC; CDR3: CASRTGTVDIQYF; J: TRBJ2-4; V: TRBV6-6; size: .; D: TRBD1
DNA: TGTGCCAGCAGTCGGCAATCCCCGGGGGTCAATCAGCCCCAGCATTTT; CDR3: CASSRQSPGVNQPQHF; J: TRBJ1-5; V: TRBV2; size: .; D: .
DNA: TGTGCCTGGAGTGAAATCTTCCGGGACAAAAGCATTCAGTACTTC; CDR3: CAWSEIFRDKSIQYF; J: TRBJ2-4; V: TRBV30; size: .; D: .
DNA: TGTGCCAGCAGTCCCCAGACAGGGTTCGGCACAGATACGCAGTATTTT; CDR3: CASSPQTGFGTDTQYF; J: TRBJ2-3; V: TRBV28; size: .; D: TRBD1
DNA: TGTGCCAGCAGCTTCACAGGGAAGGGGAACACTGAAGCTTTCTTT; CDR3: CASSFTGKGNTEAFF; J: TRBJ1-1; V: TRBV11-2; size: .; D: .
DNA: TGCAGCGTTGTGGCCTTATCCTACGAGCAGTACTTC; CDR3: CSVVALSYEQYF; J: TRBJ2-7; V: TRBV29-1; size: few; D: .
DNA: TGTGCCAGCAGTGAAGCGACAGGGAAGCAGCCCCAGCATTTT; CDR3: CASSEATGKQPQHF; J: TRBJ1-5; V: TRBV6-1; size: .; D: TRBD1
DNA: TGTGCCAGCAGTTTGGTTGACAGGGCTAACCAGCCCCAGCATTTT; CDR3: CASSLVDRANQPQHF; J: TRBJ1-5; V: TRBV28; size: .; D: TRBD1
DNA: TGTGCCAGCAGCTTAGCAGGGAGGGTTGAAAAACTGTTTTTT; CDR3: CASSLAGRVEKLFF; J: TRBJ1-4; V: TRBV11-2; size: .; D: .
DNA: TGTGCCAGCCGCAAACTAGCGGGTCCCCCCTACGAGCAGTACTTC; CDR3: CASRKLAGPPYEQYF; J: TRBJ2-7; V: TRBV2; size: .; D: TRBD2
DNA: TGTGCCAGCAGTTACTCTCCAGGGGGCAGTTACGAGCAGTACTTC; CDR3: CASSYSPGGSYEQYF; J: TRBJ2-7; V: TRBV6-5; size: .; D: TRBD1
DNA: TGTGCCAGCAGCTTAGTGGCTAGCGGGAGTACAAATGAGCAGTTCTTC; CDR3: CASSLVASGSTNEQFF; J: TRBJ2-1; V: TRBV7-9; size: .; D: TRBD2
DNA: TGTGCCAGCAGTTCCCCCGGCAGGGTGGGCACCGGGGAGCTGTTTTTT; CDR3: CASSSPGRVGTGELFF; J: TRBJ2-2; V: TRBV6-6; size: .; D: .
DNA: TGCGCCAGCAGCCAAGAACAACGGGACTTTAAGGACTCCTACGAGCAGTACTTC; CDR3: CASSQEQRDFKDSYEQYF; J: TRBJ2-7; V: TRBV4-1; size: few; D: .
DNA: TGTGCCAGTAGAACGACAGGCGAGCGTACCGGGGAGCTGTTTTTT; CDR3: CASRTTGERTGELFF; J: TRBJ2-2; V: TRBV19; size: few; D: .
DNA: TGTGCCAGCTCACCAAAAGGACAGGGGGCTACCTCGCACACTGAAGCTTTCTTT; CDR3: CASSPKGQGATSHTEAFF; J: TRBJ1-1; V: TRBV18; size: .; D: TRBD1
DNA: TGTGCCACCAGCAGAGGACTGAACTACGAGCAGTACTTC; CDR3: CATSRGLNYEQYF; J: TRBJ2-7; V: TRBV15; size: .; D: .
DNA: TGTTCCAGCAGCTCGCACGCGGGGCGGCAGTACTTC; CDR3: CSSSSHAGRQYF; J: TRBJ2-7; V: TRBV7-9; size: .; D: .
DNA: TGCAGTGGTCAGGGCAAAAACATTCAGTACTTC; CDR3: CSGQGKNIQYF; J: TRBJ2-4; V: TRBV20-1; size: once; D: .
DNA: TGTGCCAGCAGTTTAAACCCTTTGGCTTCTGGAAACACCATATATTTT; CDR3: CASSLNPLASGNTIYF; J: TRBJ1-3; V: TRBV27; size: few; D: .
DNA: TGTGCCTCCTCCACTCGGGAGTACGAGCAGTACTTC; CDR3: CASSTREYEQYF; J: TRBJ2-7; V: TRBV30; size: .; D: .
DNA: TGCGCCAGCAGCCAAGAAAGAGGTTACAACACTGAAGCTTTCTTT; CDR3: CASSQERGYNTEAFF; J: TRBJ1-1; V: TRBV4-3; size: .; D: .